This T cell receptor (beta chain) derives from a study of blood T cell repertoires in COVID-19. Study-wide background: Sample material is recorded as cDNA or gDNA derived from T cells, B-cell-depleted T cells, or PBMCs.

Authors' data handling: Scientists estimated how many nucleated cells there were by amplifying reference gene primers. The table came from immunoSEQ multiplex PCR; TCRdb's copy has only in-frame clones and leaves some out. V, J and clone size are taken as reported in that table, and D and trimming were inferred from the DNA itself. Here the sample spans about 210,000 clones, approximately 75% being singletons. The CDR3 length is 14 residues. The V and J ends lost 6 bases and 8 bases respectively, with 17 bases between them. Germline CDR1 is GTSNPN and CDR2 is SVGIG (reference sequence). Each participant's cohort was designated according to participant-reported clinical history. In Cohort 3, a recovered donor had either two negative PCRs, clearance, or symptom resolution.

The receptor's source is a man between 40 and 49 years old who had recovered from COVID-19. The specimen was PBMCs or T cells enriched from blood (not recorded which). The genes are TRBV30 and TRBJ1-6; perhaps TRBD1 as D (5 bases). The CDR3 coding sequence is TGTGCCTGTCGAGGTAGGGGATCGGATTCACCCCTCCACTTT. This translates into CACRGRGSDSPLHF.